These T cell receptor beta chains were read from a single sample in a study of T cell changes during pregnancy in multiple sclerosis. Assay used: immunoSEQ multiplex PCR; TCRdb lists only in-frame clones, some missing. The sample includes under 40,000 clones, about nine tenths of them seen just once. The sequencing here drew on CD8+ T cells from peripheral blood mononuclear cells, taken before pregnancy. The receptors here all came from a female donor with multiple sclerosis, enrolled in a pregnancy study. Both conserved end residues are part of each CDR3. A D gene is named only where the DNA matches it firmly. Not all rows give a size; the values are once, few, many and, for expanded clones, a class.

size | D | J | V | CDR3 | DNA
. | . | TRBJ1-5 | TRBV7-9 | CASSSGGYQPQHF | TGTGCCAGCAGCTCGGGGGGTTATCAGCCCCAGCATTTT
. | TRBD2 | TRBJ2-4 | TRBV19 | CASSLHILAGTPGAKNIQYF | TGTGCCAGTAGTCTCCATATACTAGCGGGGACCCCCGGAGCCAAAAACATTCAGTACTTC
. | . | TRBJ1-6 | TRBV6-5 | CASRPDSYHSPLHF | TGTGCCAGCAGACCCGACAGCTACCATTCACCCCTCCACTTT
once | . | TRBJ2-2 | TRBV30 | CAWSVSAGTGELFF | TGTGCCTGGAGTGTGAGCGCCGGCACCGGGGAGCTGTTTTTT
. | . | TRBJ1-2 | TRBV29-1 | CSVEHEGYGYTF | TGCAGCGTTGAACACGAGGGCTATGGCTACACCTTC
. | . | TRBJ2-3 | TRBV5-6 | CASSLVSGYITDTQYF | TGTGCCAGCAGCTTGGTATCGGGGTATATCACAGATACGCAGTATTTT
. | TRBD1 | TRBJ1-2 | TRBV11-1 | CASSDWTGWGYTF | TGTGCCAGCAGCGACTGGACAGGGTGGGGCTACACCTTC
. | TRBD2 | TRBJ2-5 | TRBV11-1 | CASSSWTSGDQETQYF | TGTGCCAGCAGCAGTTGGACTAGCGGGGACCAAGAGACCCAGTACTTC
. | . | TRBJ1-3 | TRBV4-1 | CASSQDRQPGNTIYF | TGCGCCAGCAGCCAAGATCGACAGCCTGGAAACACCATATATTTT
. | TRBD1 | TRBJ1-1 | TRBV5-5 | CASSLSDRGRTEAFF | TGTGCCAGCAGCTTGTCGGACAGGGGGCGAACTGAAGCTTTCTTT
. | . | TRBJ2-1 | TRBV27 | CASSPRGAGNEQFF | TGTGCCAGCAGTCCCCGTGGGGCTGGCAATGAGCAGTTCTTC
. | TRBD2 | TRBJ2-1 | TRBV5-1 | CASSFVGLAVWEQFF | TGCGCCAGCAGCTTTGTGGGACTAGCGGTATGGGAGCAGTTCTTC
. | . | TRBJ2-7 | TRBV5-4 | CASSSPSSEEQYF | TGTGCCAGCAGCTCCCCCTCTAGCGAAGAGCAGTACTTC
. | . | TRBJ2-7 | TRBV29-1 | CSVAGLLNRAYEQYF | TGCAGCGTTGCCGGCCTTTTAAACAGAGCCTACGAGCAGTACTTC
. | . | TRBJ1-1 | TRBV7-6 | CASSLSRFTEAFF | TGTGCCAGCAGCTTAAGCAGGTTCACTGAAGCTTTCTTT
. | TRBD2 | TRBJ2-1 | TRBV7-9 | CASSHPLAGGSSYNEQFF | TGTGCCAGCAGCCATCCGTTAGCGGGGGGGAGCTCCTACAATGAGCAGTTCTTC
. | . | TRBJ2-1 | TRBV7-9 | CASSPHGSYNEQFF | TGTGCCAGCAGCCCGCACGGGAGTTACAATGAGCAGTTCTTC
once | . | TRBJ2-7 | TRBV27 | CASSYTGFSDEQYF | TGTGCCAGCAGTTATACAGGGTTTTCTGACGAGCAGTACTTC
. | . | TRBJ1-1 | TRBV6-5 | CASSYSPELLNTEAFF | TGTGCCAGCAGTTACTCCCCCGAGTTGCTGAACACTGAAGCTTTCTTT
. | . | TRBJ1-1 | TRBV2 | CASTHLDRYTEAFF | TGTGCCAGCACTCACTTGGACAGATACACTGAAGCTTTCTTT
. | . | TRBJ2-7 | TRBV9 | CASSPLDGWGPDEQYF | TGTGCCAGCAGCCCCTTAGATGGGTGGGGGCCTGACGAGCAGTACTTC
. | TRBD2 | TRBJ2-1 | TRBV6-1 | CASSVSGMGNEQFF | TGTGCCAGCAGTGTTAGCGGGATGGGCAATGAGCAGTTCTTC
. | TRBD2 | TRBJ2-1 | TRBV2 | CASETSGRKGEQFF | TGTGCCAGCGAGACTAGCGGAAGGAAGGGTGAGCAGTTCTTC
. | . | TRBJ1-2 | TRBV6-5 | CASSYSAGGSYGYTF | TGTGCCAGCAGTTACTCAGCGGGGGGCAGCTATGGCTACACCTTC
. | TRBD1 | TRBJ2-3 | TRBV18 | CASSPPRGPDTQYF | TGTGCCAGCTCACCACCCAGGGGGCCAGATACGCAGTATTTT
. | . | TRBJ1-2 | TRBV4-3 | CASSHRTEVLWGYTF | TGCGCCAGCAGCCATAGAACGGAGGTCTTGTGGGGCTACACCTTC
. | . | TRBJ2-7 | TRBV4-3 | CASSQDTVSYEQYF | TGCGCCAGCAGCCAAGATACAGTCTCCTACGAGCAGTACTTC
. | TRBD1 | TRBJ2-4 | TRBV13 | CASSPRTGSNKNIQYF | TGTGCCAGCAGCCCAAGGACAGGGTCTAACAAAAACATTCAGTACTTC
. | . | TRBJ2-7 | TRBV27 | CASSFGQGREQYF | TGTGCCAGCAGTTTCGGGCAGGGCCGCGAGCAGTACTTC
. | TRBD2 | TRBJ2-1 | TRBV7-6 | CASSPTSGRYNEQFF | TGTGCCAGCAGCCCTACTAGCGGGCGGTACAATGAGCAGTTCTTC
few | . | TRBJ1-1 | TRBV19 | CASSIYQAEAFF | TGTGCCAGTAGTATATACCAGGCTGAAGCTTTCTTT
once | TRBD1 | TRBJ1-3 | TRBV12-5 | CASGLVLLDRDGNTIYF | TGTGCTAGTGGTTTGGTTTTACTTGACAGGGATGGAAACACCATATATTTT
. | . | TRBJ1-1 | TRBV27 | CASSFSAKGQFF | TGTGCCAGCAGTTTTTCGGCTAAGGGGCAGTTCTTT
. | TRBD1 | TRBJ2-3 | TRBV29-1 | CSVEGRQGPYTDTQYF | TGCAGCGTTGAGGGCCGACAGGGGCCCTACACAGATACGCAGTATTTT
. | TRBD1 | TRBJ1-5 | TRBV10-3 | CAISEGTAAGQPQHF | TGTGCCATCAGTGAGGGGACAGCGGCAGGTCAGCCCCAGCATTTT
. | TRBD2 | TRBJ2-3 | TRBV10-3 | CAISDGLAGEIDTQYF | TGTGCCATCAGTGATGGTCTAGCGGGGGAGATAGATACGCAGTATTTT
few | TRBD1 | TRBJ1-2 | TRBV7-9 | CASSFGQGTAYGYTF | TGTGCCAGCAGCTTCGGACAGGGTACCGCATATGGCTACACCTTC